The 30 T cell receptor beta chains listed next were all sequenced from one sample in a study of T cell changes during pregnancy in multiple sclerosis. Produced via immunoSEQ multiplex PCR; TCRdb's table is partial and in-frame only. This table has 50,000 to 60,000 clones, 85% to 90% appearing once. The starting material was CD4+ T cells from peripheral blood mononuclear cells, obtained in the first trimester of pregnancy. Receptor source: a female donor with multiple sclerosis, enrolled in a pregnancy study.

The chain carries TRBV9 and TRBJ1-2, with TRBD1 identical over 9 bases. CDR1 and CDR2 from the germline V gene are SGDLS and YYNGEE. This CDR3 is 16 amino acids long. The trim removed 2 bases at V and 1 base at J, leaving 6 bases unmatched. The CDR3 sequence: CASSVGTGFDNYGYTF. CDR3 in DNA: TGTGCCAGCAGCGTCGGGACAGGGTTTGATAACTATGGCTACACCTTC.

The DNA for the CDR3 is TGTGCCTGGAGGGAACCGACAGGGTCTTTCGGAAACACCATATATTTT. Translating it yields CAWREPTGSFGNTIYF. The genes are TRBV30 and TRBJ1-3, with 7 positions matching TRBD1. The CDR3 totals 16 residues. Trimming cost V 3 bases and J 4 bases; bases outside gene matches: 12. Germline assignment: CDR1 GTSNPN and CDR2 SVGIG (reference sequence).

This clone was seen only a few times. This chain connects TRBV4-1 to TRBJ1-1, with D possibly being TRBD1 (6 bases). Germline V gene data show CDR1 as MGHRA and CDR2 as YSYEKL. The CDR3 is made up of 14 amino acids. The V and J ends lost 3 bases and 8 bases respectively, with 16 bases between them. In DNA, the CDR3 is TGCGCCAGCAGCCACCGTATTCACAGGGAAGAAGCTTTCTTT. It specifies CASSHRIHREEAFF.

The rearrangement uses TRBV5-8 and TRBJ1-5, with D maybe TRBD1 (5 bases). V was cut by 0 bases and J by 6 bases, with 13 bases left in between. The CDR3 covers 15 residues. In germline, CDR1 is SGHTS, CDR2 YDEGEE. The CDR3 DNA is TGTGCCAGCAGCTTGGCCCAGCCAGGGCCTCAGCCCCAGCATTTT. Its protein product is CASSLAQPGPQPQHF.

V gene TRBV5-1 combines with J gene TRBJ2-3; 9 bases align to TRBD1. From germline, CDR1 is SGHRS and CDR2 YFSETQ. This CDR3 contains 16 residues. V dropped 4 bases and J dropped 4; count of bases not matched to a gene: 10. The CDR3 protein is CASSPLTRTGADTQYF. In DNA form, the CDR3 reads TGCGCCAGCAGCCCCCTGACTCGGACAGGGGCAGATACGCAGTATTTT. Full variable domain (missing parts from reference TRBV5-1 and TRBJ2-3): KAGVTQTPRYLIKTRGQQVTLSCSPISGHRSVSWYQQTPGQGLQFLFEYFSETQRNKGNFPGRFSGRQFSNSRSEMNVSTLELGDSALYLCASSPLTRTGADTQYFGPGTRLTVL.

The gene calls are TRBV4-1 and TRBJ1-1; 9 bases are shared with TRBD1. The CDR3 length is 16 residues. Germline CDR1 reads MGHRA; CDR2 reads YSYEKL. V trimming: 5 bases; J trimming: 6 bases; junction bases outside the gene matches: 13. For the CDR3, the DNA is TGCGCCAGCAGCGAAGGGACAGGGTGGCTTAAGGCTGAAGCTTTCTTT. Encoded protein: CASSEGTGWLKAEAFF.

The chain has TRBV4-3 and TRBJ2-7; TRBD1 matches 7 bases. The CDR3 has 15 amino acids. Per the germline V gene, CDR1 is LGHNA and CDR2 is YSLEER. Trimming took 5 bases from V and 4 from J; bases not matched to a gene: 11. CDR3 DNA: TGCGCCAGCAGCTATCAGCCGGGACAGATATACGAGCAGTACTTC. This encodes CASSYQPGQIYEQYF.

The chain joins TRBV9 to TRBJ2-3; D perhaps matches TRBD2 (5 bases). The CDR3 is 15 residues long. Germline assignment: CDR1 SGDLS and CDR2 YYNGEE. The ends were cut back, 0 bases at V and 3 bases at J, with 11 bases in the middle. CDR3 region: CASSVALSGTDTQYF. The CDR3 nucleotides read TGTGCCAGCAGCGTAGCTCTTTCGGGGACAGATACGCAGTATTTT.

This chain links TRBV7-2 with TRBJ2-7, with TRBD2 matching 8 bases. CDR3 length: 15 amino acids. With 5 bases clipped from V and 6 bases from J, the junction kept 12 bases outside the gene matches. Germline V gives CDR1 SGHTA, CDR2 FQGNSA. As DNA, the CDR3 is TGTGCCAGCAGCCCGGGGGGAGCGGGGGTTCGCGAGCAGTACTTC. Translation gives CASSPGGAGVREQYF.

The chain employs TRBV5-4 and TRBJ2-7, with D possibly TRBD1 on 5 matching bases. The CDR3 runs 16 residues. Germline CDR1 reads SGHNT; CDR2 reads YYREEE (reference sequence). Trimming pared 4 bases from V and 5 bases from J, leaving 22 bases between. CDR3 region: CASSLKTGLPVDEQYF. For the CDR3, the DNA is TGTGCCAGCAGCCTTAAAACAGGCCTCCCCGTGGACGAGCAGTACTTC.

V usage is TRBV4-1 and J usage is TRBJ2-7; tentatively, D is TRBD1 (6 bases). This CDR3 comprises 15 residues. Germline lookup yields CDR1 MGHRA and CDR2 YSYEKL. The V end was cut by 2 bases, the J end by 5 bases, with 16 bases between. CDR3 loop: CASSQPHRATHEQYF. The CDR3 coding sequence is TGCGCCAGCAGCCAACCGCACAGGGCTACCCACGAGCAGTACTTC.

The chain combines TRBV6-5 with TRBJ1-2; D is unresolved. This CDR3 spans 14 amino acids. V lost 7 bases and J 3 bases, leaving 15 bases between the germline ends. Germline CDR1 reads MNHEY; CDR2 reads SVGAGI. In DNA form, the CDR3 reads TGTGCCAGCAAAATCTCCGGGGATTACTATGGCTACACCTTC. Its protein is CASKISGDYYGYTF.

The chain carries TRBV10-3 and TRBJ2-1, with 12 bases fitting TRBD1. V trimming: 11 bases; J trimming: 6 bases; junction bases outside the gene matches: 5. The V gene's germline CDR1 is ENHRY and CDR2 SYGVKD. The CDR3 consists of 13 residues. CDR3 protein: CALGQGAGNEQFF. The CDR3 region has the DNA TGTGCCCTGGGACAGGGGGCCGGCAATGAGCAGTTCTTC.

Of note for this clone: The same CDR3 is also encoded by other DNA sequences in this sample. V usage is TRBV15 and J usage is TRBJ2-1; D is possibly TRBD2 (5 bases). The CDR3 extends over 15 amino acids. The V and J ends lost 1 base and 0 bases respectively, with 7 bases between them. Per germline, CDR1 LNHNV and CDR2 YYDKDF (reference sequence). CDR3 amino acids: CATSRGGSSYNEQFF. CDR3 DNA: TGTGCCACCAGCAGAGGTGGGAGCTCCTACAATGAGCAGTTCTTC.

A note on this clone: The sample has other DNA sequences that encode this CDR3 too. The chain is built from TRBV7-3 and TRBJ1-1; maybe TRBD1 (6 bases). This CDR3 spans 14 amino acids. Between the trimmed V and J ends, which lost 0 bases and 2 bases, there was a span of 7 bases. Germline V gene sequence: CDR1 SGHTA, CDR2 FQGTGA. CDR3 in amino acids: CASSLTGGNTEAFF. The CDR3 region has the DNA TGTGCCAGCAGCTTAACAGGGGGAAACACTGAAGCTTTCTTT.

This clone turned up a few times. The chain combines TRBV7-9 with TRBJ1-6; 9 bases are a match to TRBD1. CDR1 is SEHNR, CDR2 FQNEAQ, per germline (reference sequence). Losses at the gene ends were 8 bases for V and 7 bases for J; bases not matched to a gene: 3. CDR3 length equals 13 residues. The chain's CDR3 is CASDGTGNSPLHF. CDR3 bases: TGTGCCAGCGACGGGACAGGGAATTCACCCCTCCACTTT.

CDR3: CASTENTNTEAFF. The CDR3 nucleotides are TGTGCCAGCACCGAAAACACGAACACTGAAGCTTTCTTT. This sequence joins TRBV11-3 and TRBJ1-1; D call uncertain. CDR1 and CDR2 from the germline V gene are SGHNT and YENEEA. This CDR3 is 13 amino acids long. V was shortened by 7 bases and J by 1 base, with 10 bases between the two germline ends.

This clone has just one count. The chain links TRBV6-1 to TRBJ2-1, with TRBD1 matching over 7 bases. The V segment lost 8 bases and the J segment 1 base; nucleotides outside the gene matches: 8. The germline V gene encodes CDR1 MNHNS and CDR2 SASEGT. This CDR3 spans 15 amino acids. CDR3: CASGMTGLSYNEQFF. The CDR3 DNA is TGTGCCAGCGGAATGACAGGGCTTTCCTACAATGAGCAGTTCTTC.

V usage is TRBV5-4 and J usage is TRBJ1-6, with no clear D. Germline loops: CDR1 SGHNT, CDR2 YYREEE (reference sequence). The CDR3 has 15 amino acids. Trimming removed 1 base from V and 10 bases from J, with 15 bases in between. The CDR3 nucleotides read TGTGCCAGCAGCTTGCCCGGGGAAATAGAATCACCCCTCCACTTT. Translation: CASSLPGEIESPLHF.

The chain uses TRBV28 and TRBJ2-3; 16 nucleotides line up with TRBD2. Germline-derived CDR1 and CDR2 are MDHEN and SYDVKM. Unmatched junction bases numbered 8, after V lost 6 bases and J lost 5 bases. This CDR3 has 17 amino acids. The CDR3 region has the DNA TGTGCCAGCAGCTCCTCGGGACTAGCGGGAGGGGAAGATACGCAGTATTTT. It yields the protein CASSSSGLAGGEDTQYF.

This rearrangement joins TRBV1 to TRBJ2-1; the table assigns TRBD2, which was not confirmed against the DNA. TRBV1 is a listed pseudogene. The CDR3 has 15 residues. The DNA for the CDR3 is TGCACCAGCAGCCAAGACACGGGAGTGTCAAATGAGCAGTTCTTC. This translates into CTSSQDTGVSNEQFF.

The gene calls are TRBV4-1 and TRBJ1-1; 7 bases are shared with TRBD1. CDR3 size: 13 residues. From germline, CDR1 is MGHRA and CDR2 YSYEKL. V lost 4 bases, J lost 3 bases, and 2 bases stayed unmatched. The CDR3 DNA reads as TGCGCCAGCAGCCGACAGGGCGACACTGAAGCTTTCTTT. Encoded protein: CASSRQGDTEAFF.

J is TRBJ2-1 and V is TRBV19; 15 nucleotides match TRBD2. Germline CDR1 and CDR2: LNHDA and SQIVND (reference sequence). After removal of 5 bases from V and 10 bases from J, the junction contained 6 bases not matched to a gene. This CDR3 comprises 15 residues. The CDR3 loop reads CASSRGLAGGPEQFF. In nucleotides, the CDR3 is TGTGCCAGTAGTCGGGGACTAGCGGGAGGCCCAGAGCAGTTCTTC. Looking up the rest from reference TRBV19 and TRBJ2-1 gives the full variable domain: DGGITQSPKYLFRKEGQNVTLSCEQNLNHDAMYWYRQDPGQGLRLIYYSQIVNDFQKGDIAEGYSVSREKKESFPLTVTSAQKNPTAFYLCASSRGLAGGPEQFFGPGTRLTVL.

The chain is built from TRBV11-2 and TRBJ1-1; D might be TRBD1 (6 bases). The CDR3 covers 17 residues. Germline-derived CDR1 and CDR2 are SGHAT and FQNNGV. Trimming removed 1 base at V and 7 bases at J, with 22 bases between. The chain's CDR3 is CASSLGGYRDSIREAFF. Here the CDR3 DNA reads TGTGCCAGCAGCTTAGGGGGCTACAGGGATTCTATACGTGAAGCTTTCTTT. The variable domain in full, completed from reference TRBV11-2 and TRBJ1-1, reads EAGVAQSPRYKIIEKRQSVAFWCNPISGHATLYWYQQILGQGPKLLIQFQNNGVVDDSQLPKDRFSAERLKGVDSTLKIQPAKLEDSAVYLCASSLGGYRDSIREAFFGQGTRLTVV.

This clone turned up a few times. The V call is TRBV6-1, the J call TRBJ1-2; TRBD1 agrees at 7 bases. The CDR3 is 16 amino acids. The ends lost 4 bases at V and 4 bases at J; junction bases unmatched: 12. Looked up from germline, CDR1 is MNHNS and CDR2 is SASEGT. CDR3 protein: CASSASGTAVLYGYTF. In DNA form, the CDR3 reads TGTGCCAGCAGTGCATCCGGGACAGCGGTCCTCTATGGCTACACCTTC.

This chain links TRBV7-3 with TRBJ2-5; D unclear. CDR1 and CDR2 from the germline V gene are SGHTA and FQGTGA. CDR3 length: 16 residues. Between the trimmed V and J ends, which lost 4 bases and 5 bases, there was a span of 20 bases. CDR3 sequence: CASSSFRWSMIETQYF. CDR3 nucleotides: TGTGCCAGCAGCTCATTCAGGTGGTCGATGATCGAGACCCAGTACTTC.

This chain joins TRBV9 and TRBJ2-1; a possible D gene is TRBD2 (5 bases). The length of the CDR3 is 13 residues. Looked up from germline, CDR1 is SGDLS and CDR2 is YYNGEE. V was pared by 3 bases and J by 7 bases, with 11 bases between. The DNA of the CDR3 is TGTGCCAGCAGCGGACCCCTAGCTAATGAGCAGTTCTTC. Translating gives CASSGPLANEQFF.

This sequence joins TRBV11-3 and TRBJ2-7; D may be TRBD2 (5 bases). This CDR3 is built from 14 residues. V dropped 5 bases and J dropped 0 bases, with 11 bases sitting between them. The germline V gene has CDR1 SGHNT and CDR2 YENEEA. CDR3: CASSPGLVSYEQYF. The CDR3 DNA follows: TGTGCCAGCAGCCCCGGACTCGTCTCCTACGAGCAGTACTTC.

J is TRBJ1-1 and V is TRBV7-9, with D tentatively TRBD1 (6 bases). Germline assignment: CDR1 SEHNR and CDR2 FQNEAQ (reference sequence). CDR3 size: 17 residues. Trimming cost V 3 bases and J 4 bases, with 21 bases left between them. The DNA for the CDR3 is TGTGCCAGCAGCTTCGGGGGATCCGGGGGGCAGGGCACTGAAGCTTTCTTT. Encoded protein: CASSFGGSGGQGTEAFF. Together with reference TRBV7-9 and TRBJ1-1, the CDR3 gives the full variable domain: DTGVSQNPRHKITKRGQNVTFRCDPISEHNRLYWYRQTLGQGPEFLTYFQNEAQLEKSRLLSDRFSAERPKGSFSTLEIQRTEQGDSAMYLCASSFGGSGGQGTEAFFGQGTRLTVV.

This chain connects TRBV15 to TRBJ1-1; TRBD1 matches at 8 bases. J lost 2 bases, V lost 5 bases, and 7 bases had no gene match. This CDR3 region has 15 residues. CDR1 is LNHNV, CDR2 YYDKDF, per germline (reference sequence). The DNA for the CDR3 is TGTGCCACCAGCCGACCCCAGGGGGCAAACACTGAAGCTTTCTTT. It is translated as CATSRPQGANTEAFF.